Following are 16 T cell receptor beta chains from one sample sequenced in a study of cytomegalovirus exposure and HLA in healthy donors. PCR used 60 Vbeta primers and 13 Jbeta primers. The protocol was immunoSEQ multiplex PCR, while the TCRdb copy is restricted to in-frame clones and leaves out a portion. Of around 130,000 clones detected, over 6.5% appear once; the ten largest clones hold 5% to 6.5%. The sequencing input was PBMCs. These receptors were taken from a woman between 40 and 55 years old in good health and CMV-seropositive.

The chain carries TRBV18 and TRBJ2-1; possible D gene TRBD2, 6 bases. Trimming pared 3 bases from V and 10 bases from J, leaving 10 bases between. The CDR3 totals 12 residues. Germline CDR1 KGHSH, CDR2 LQKENI. The CDR3 sequence: CASSPRGTEQFF. For the CDR3, the DNA is TGTGCCAGCTCACCTCGGGGGACGGAGCAGTTCTTC.

The chain combines TRBV28 with TRBJ1-2; TRBD1 aligns across 9 bases. The junction had 5 bases not matched to a gene; V was cut back by 8 bases and J by 10 bases. Germline V gives CDR1 MDHEN, CDR2 SYDVKM. The CDR3 length is 11 residues. The CDR3 reads CASGQGKNYTF. The CDR3 DNA is TGTGCCAGCGGACAGGGGAAGAACTACACCTTC.

CDR3 amino acids: CASSGPGQTYEQYF. The CDR3 DNA follows: TGTGCCAGCAGCGGACCGGGACAAACCTACGAGCAGTACTTC. The chain employs TRBV9 and TRBJ2-7; D is perhaps TRBD1 (6 bases). In germline, CDR1 is SGDLS, CDR2 YYNGEE. The CDR3 sequence is 14 residues long. The ends were cut back, 3 bases at V and 2 bases at J, with 12 bases in the middle.

This chain links TRBV19 with TRBJ1-5, with D perhaps matching TRBD1 (6 bases). The CDR3 consists of 15 residues. Looked up from germline, CDR1 is LNHDA and CDR2 is SQIVND (reference sequence). Between the trimmed V and J ends, which lost 5 bases and 0 bases, there was a span of 11 bases. The CDR3 nucleotides read TGTGCCAGTAGTCGCAGGGGCTATAGCAATCAGCCCCAGCATTTT. This sequence encodes CASSRRGYSNQPQHF.

The gene calls are TRBV7-2 and TRBJ2-5; the D is unclear. The germline gives CDR1 SGHTA, CDR2 FQGNSA. CDR3 length equals 14 residues. Trimming pared 1 base from V and 3 bases from J, leaving 9 bases between. The DNA of the CDR3 is TGTGCCAGCAGCTTAGAAGTGGGCGAAGAGACCCAGTACTTC. Amino acid sequence: CASSLEVGEETQYF.

This clone was observed a handful of times. The V and J genes are TRBV5-1 and TRBJ2-5, with D unclear. Per germline, CDR1 SGHRS and CDR2 YFSETQ. This CDR3 is built from 12 residues. V was trimmed by 2 bases and J by 7 bases, leaving 9 bases between them. For the CDR3, the DNA is TGCGCCAGCAGCTTAGACTCGACGACCCAGTACTTC. Protein product: CASSLDSTTQYF.

The chain links TRBV15 to TRBJ2-7; 7 positions match TRBD1. CDR1 is LNHNV and CDR2 is YYDKDF in the germline V gene (reference sequence). V trimming: 3 bases; J trimming: 3 bases; junction bases outside the gene matches: 8. CDR3 size: 15 residues. In nucleotides, the CDR3 is TGTGCCACCAGCAGCACCGGGACAGTTGACTACGAGCAGTACTTC. This codes for CATSSTGTVDYEQYF.

This clone was seen a handful of times. This chain links TRBV4-2 with TRBJ1-4; a possible D gene is TRBD1 (5 bases). The V gene lost 3 bases and the J gene lost 7 bases, with 15 bases spanning the gap. Germline assignment: CDR1 LGHNA and CDR2 YNFKEQ. The CDR3 covers 15 residues. The CDR3 is CASSHSMGLPEKLFF. CDR3 bases: TGTGCCAGCAGCCACTCTATGGGACTTCCTGAAAAACTGTTTTTT.

This clone has only a few counts. The chain is built from TRBV5-1 and TRBJ2-7; D gene ambiguous. Trimming took off 2 bases at V and 5 bases at J, with 8 bases between the two ends. CDR1 is SGHRS, CDR2 YFSETQ, per germline. This CDR3 spans 12 amino acids. The CDR3 region is CASSLPTDEQYF. Written as DNA, the CDR3 is TGCGCCAGCAGCTTACCAACTGACGAGCAGTACTTC.

This clone was seen a handful of times. The V and J genes are TRBV5-1 and TRBJ2-7; 10 nucleotides agree with TRBD1. With V trimmed by 3 bases and J by 7 bases, 10 bases remained unmatched. Germline V CDR1 and CDR2: SGHRS, YFSETQ. There are 15 residues in the CDR3. The CDR3 protein is CASSWSPGQGREQYF. In DNA form, the CDR3 reads TGCGCCAGCAGCTGGTCCCCGGGACAGGGGAGAGAGCAGTACTTC.

This chain joins TRBV27 and TRBJ1-5; D not resolved. This CDR3 region has 17 residues. V was cut by 0 bases and J by 0 bases, with 12 bases left in between. Germline lookup yields CDR1 MNHEY and CDR2 SMNVEV (reference sequence). The CDR3 protein is CASSLSHIAGSNQPQHF. The CDR3, as DNA: TGTGCCAGCAGTTTATCTCATATAGCGGGTAGCAATCAGCCCCAGCATTTT.

This clone showed up just a few times. The gene calls are TRBV7-3 and TRBJ2-5; 7 bases map to TRBD1. V lost 1 base and J lost 4; bases outside the gene matches: 6. The CDR3 spans 15 residues. Germline CDR1 reads SGHTA; CDR2 reads FQGTGA. The CDR3 DNA reads TGTGCCAGCAGCTTAAGTGACAGGGCGACAGAGACCCAGTACTTC. It encodes CASSLSDRATETQYF.

The chain combines TRBV5-6 with TRBJ1-5; 9 bases agree with TRBD1. V gave up 5 bases and J gave up 3 bases; unmatched junction bases: 15. The CDR3 loop spans 18 amino acids. Germline V gives CDR1 SGHDT, CDR2 YYEEEE. CDR3 amino acids: CASSRFTGTGPFNQPQHF. CDR3 nucleotides: TGTGCCAGCAGTCGTTTCACTGGGACAGGGCCTTTCAATCAGCCCCAGCATTTT.

This clone was found a few times. This chain links TRBV6-1 with TRBJ2-1, with 10 bases that match TRBD2. The CDR3 contains 17 residues. V trimming: 4 bases; J trimming: 1 base; junction bases outside the gene matches: 7. Germline V lookup: CDR1 MNHNS, CDR2 SASEGT. The CDR3 DNA reads TGTGCCAGCAGTGTTAGCGGGGGGCAGAGATCCTACAATGAGCAGTTCTTC. It yields the protein CASSVSGGQRSYNEQFF.

This clone was observed a handful of times. The chain employs TRBV15 and TRBJ2-7, with 9 nucleotides matching TRBD1. The J segment lost 5 bases and the V segment lost 1 base, leaving 9 bases of the junction unmatched. The CDR3 is 16 residues long. Looked up from germline, CDR1 is LNHNV and CDR2 is YYDKDF (reference sequence). The DNA of the CDR3 is TGTGCCACCAGCAGAGCGGGACAGGGCTTCGGCAACGAGCAGTACTTC. Its protein is CATSRAGQGFGNEQYF.

The rearrangement links TRBV19 to TRBJ1-1; maybe TRBD1 (6 bases). Germline V lookup: CDR1 LNHDA, CDR2 SQIVND (reference sequence). The V end was cut by 4 bases, the J end by 7 bases, with 13 bases between. The CDR3 runs 13 residues. The CDR3 sequence is CASSSGGGLEAFF. CDR3 coding DNA: TGTGCCAGTAGTAGTGGGGGGGGGCTTGAAGCTTTCTTT.